This T cell receptor beta chain derives from a study of TIL therapy for anti-PD-1-resistant metastatic lung cancer. Points on this clone: The antigen is undetermined.

Findings and caveats of the study: Compared with baseline intratumoral T cells, expanded TIL cultures were more clonal and less diverse (roughly 6.3% vs 31%).

The libraries were made with immunoSEQ v3. The method was immunoSEQ multiplex PCR; TCRdb's version includes in-frame clones alone and lacks a portion of them. Here the sample spans about 48,000 clones, approximately 70% being singletons. Looked up from germline, CDR1 is KGHSH and CDR2 is LQKENI. With V trimmed by 5 bases and J by 6 bases, 5 bases remained unmatched. This CDR3 is built from 13 residues. This sample's time point: pre-treatment sample, taken before nivolumab and TIL therapy. Pleural nodules or supraclavicular lymph nodes made up most of the excised metastases sampled. This sequence joins TRBV18 and TRBJ1-1; 8 nucleotides line up with TRBD1. The TCR originated in a person aged 25 to 80 with non-small cell lung cancer. Specimen: tumor tissue, collected at baseline. The CDR3, as DNA: TGTGCCAGCTCAGTCGACAGGGGCGCTGAAGCTTTCTTT. Amino acids: CASSVDRGAEAFF.